These 17 T cell receptor beta chains originate from one sample sequenced in a study of T cell repertoires in cytomegalovirus infection. From the reads, TCRdb called clonotypes with MiXCR, one entry per CDR3 protein. The table includes roughly 500,000 distinct CDR3 sequences, 15% to 20% detected once. Source material: CD8+ T cells from PBMCs. The receptors derive from a human donor in good health (CMV status not recorded). Some clones in this sample may be carry-over from other donors' samples.

This clonotype was observed at least ten times. The chain couples TRBV7-8 to TRBJ1-5; the D is unclear. V was shortened by 3 bases and J by 5 bases, with 5 bases between the two germline ends. Germline assignment: CDR1 SGHVS and CDR2 FQNEAQ. The CDR3 spans 12 residues. CDR3 residues: CASSFGDQPQHF. The CDR3 nucleotides read TGTGCCAGCAGCTTCGGGGATCAGCCCCAGCATTTT. The whole variable domain, filled in from reference TRBV7-8 and TRBJ1-5, reads GAGVSQSPRYKVAKRGQDVALRCDPISGHVSLFWYQQALGQGPEFLTYFQNEAQLDKSGLPSDRFFAERPEGSVSTLKIQRTQQEDSAVYLCASSFGDQPQHFGDGTRLSIL.

This clonotype was found many times. The genes are TRBV7-2 and TRBJ2-3, with 11 bases identical to TRBD2. The CDR3 runs 18 residues. Trimming took 4 bases from V and 1 from J; bases not matched to a gene: 10. CDR1 and CDR2 from the germline V gene are SGHTA and FQGNSA. In DNA, the CDR3 is TGTGCCAGCAGCTCCGGACTAGCGGGCCGAGGAGGCACAGATACGCAGTATTTT. Residues: CASSSGLAGRGGTDTQYF.

This clonotype has a count of ten or more. The V gene is TRBV28, the J gene TRBJ2-1; 7 positions match TRBD1. In germline, CDR1 is MDHEN, CDR2 SYDVKM. V was clipped by 1 base and J by 5 bases; unmatched bases: 8. The CDR3 sequence is 16 residues long. The CDR3 here is CASSLLSGQRNNEQFF. For the CDR3, the DNA is TGTGCCAGCAGTTTATTGTCGGGACAGAGAAACAATGAGCAGTTCTTC.

This clonotype occurred a few times. The chain has TRBV4-1 and TRBJ1-2; D remains ambiguous. The CDR3 spans 15 residues. Germline CDR1 and CDR2: MGHRA and YSYEKL. Trimming shortened V by 2 bases and J by 2 bases, and 12 bases separated the two germline ends. The CDR3 DNA follows: TGCGCCAGCAGCCAAAGGCTGCAGGCGAACTATGGCTACACCTTC. It encodes CASSQRLQANYGYTF.

This clonotype was seen more than once but under ten times. CDR3 in amino acids: CASSPGGVKPQHF. The DNA of the CDR3 is TGTGCCAGCAGTCCCGGCGGGGTCAAGCCCCAGCATTTT. V is TRBV6-6 and J is TRBJ1-5; no firm D call. The CDR3 has 13 residues. Germline CDR1 reads MNHNY; CDR2 reads SVGAGI (reference sequence). Between the trimmed V and J ends, which lost 5 bases and 8 bases, there was a span of 13 bases.

The rearrangement uses TRBV7-8 and TRBJ1-5; 7 bases are a match to TRBD1. Germline values: CDR1 SGHVS, CDR2 FQNEAQ. The CDR3 is 16 residues long. Trimming cost V 0 bases and J 5 bases; bases outside gene matches: 7. The CDR3 spells CASSLATGVRDQPQHF. CDR3 DNA: TGTGCCAGCAGCTTAGCAACAGGGGTCAGGGATCAGCCCCAGCATTTT.

The table lists this clonotype with a few counts. This rearrangement joins TRBV5-1 to TRBJ2-1; 8 bases fit TRBD1. Germline lookup yields CDR1 SGHRS and CDR2 YFSETQ. V dropped 1 base and J dropped 5; count of bases not matched to a gene: 8. CDR3 length: 16 residues. The CDR3 DNA reads as TGCGCCAGCAGCTTGAAAGGGACAGGTGTGAACAATGAGCAGTTCTTC. This sequence encodes CASSLKGTGVNNEQFF.

The chain combines TRBV6-5 with TRBJ2-5, with TRBD2 matching over 14 bases. Unmatched junction bases numbered 8, after V lost 6 bases and J lost 5 bases. The CDR3 runs to 16 residues. The germline V gene encodes CDR1 MNHEY and CDR2 SVGAGI. CDR3 DNA: TGTGCCAGCAGCCCGGGACTAGCGGGGGAGGGGGAGACCCAGTACTTC. It codes for CASSPGLAGEGETQYF.

As for this clonotype: This sequence may be a read error, since a much larger clone differs from it by one base. V gene TRBV6-6 combines with J gene TRBJ1-4; no clear D. The CDR3 length is 12 residues. Germline lookup yields CDR1 MNHNY and CDR2 SVGAGI (reference sequence). CDR3 protein: CSSSYGSEKLFF. CDR3 bases: TGTTCCAGCAGTTACGGGAGTGAAAAACTGTTTTTT.

As for this clonotype: Its ends do not fully match the called genes, so a read error is possible. As DNA, the CDR3 is TGCGCCAGCAGCCAAGTGAGCGGGAGTAGCGGTGAGCCGTTCTTC. This codes for CASSQVSGSSGEPFF. This rearrangement joins TRBV4-1 to TRBJ2-1, with TRBD2 identical over 8 bases. Germline loops: CDR1 MGHRA, CDR2 YSYEKL. CDR3 length: 15 amino acids.

This clonotype turned up a few times. The genes are TRBV6-5 and TRBJ2-4, with D hard to call. V shed 6 bases and J shed 4 bases, with 7 bases lying between them. The CDR3 runs 12 residues. CDR1 and CDR2 from the germline V gene are MNHEY and SVGAGI. CDR3 coding DNA: TGTGCCAGCAGGCGACCTAAAAACATTCAGTACTTC. Translation gives CASRRPKNIQYF.

The V gene is TRBV28, the J gene TRBJ2-7, with 7 bases that match TRBD1. The length of the CDR3 is 15 residues. Germline V gene data show CDR1 as MDHEN and CDR2 as SYDVKM. V dropped 6 bases and J dropped 3; count of bases not matched to a gene: 11. CDR3 protein: CASSLTFGTDYEQYF. The CDR3 nucleotides are TGTGCCAGCAGCCTTACCTTCGGGACAGACTACGAGCAGTACTTC.

This clonotype was seen a single time. It is unclear where the CDR3 begins or ends on the DNA, so no DNA is shown, and the CDR3 is as TCRdb lists it. This chain uses TRBV27 with TRBJ2-7; TRBD1 reflects the table's D call only, with no check against the DNA. The V gene's germline CDR1 is MNHEY and CDR2 SMNVEV (reference sequence). The CDR3 has 14 residues if both end residues are counted. The CDR3 sequence: CASSFGTGAYEQSF.

The table lists this clonotype with many counts. The chain couples TRBV28 to TRBJ2-1; TRBD2 agrees at 14 bases. With 6 bases clipped from V and 4 bases from J, the junction kept 11 bases outside the gene matches. The CDR3 runs 18 residues. Germline assignment: CDR1 MDHEN and CDR2 SYDVKM. The chain's CDR3 is CASSPGLAGETLYNEQFF. Here the CDR3 DNA reads TGTGCCAGCAGCCCGGGACTAGCGGGAGAGACTCTTTACAATGAGCAGTTCTTC.

This clonotype was seen repeatedly, ten times or more. The genes are TRBV27 and TRBJ2-3; D remains ambiguous. V lost 5 bases and J 1 base, leaving 10 bases between the germline ends. The CDR3 loop spans 14 amino acids. Germline V gene lookup returns CDR1 MNHEY and CDR2 SMNVEV (reference sequence). CDR3 DNA sequence: TGTGCCAGCAGTCCCACCAAGCGCACAGATACGCAGTATTTT. Amino acid sequence: CASSPTKRTDTQYF.

This chain joins TRBV6-5 and TRBJ2-1; 11 nucleotides line up with TRBD1. The CDR3 contains 15 residues. J was trimmed by 9 bases and V by 7 bases; bases with no gene match: 11. From germline, CDR1 is MNHEY and CDR2 SVGAGI. CDR3 amino acids: CASTYGQGASTEQFF. DNA of the CDR3: TGTGCCAGCACCTATGGACAGGGGGCTAGTACTGAGCAGTTCTTC.

This rearrangement joins TRBV20-1 to TRBJ1-5; D uncertain. Germline CDR1 DFQATT, CDR2 SNEGSKA (reference sequence). The CDR3 length is 20 residues. Deletions cut 2 bases from V and 2 bases from J, with 28 bases between. CDR3 in DNA: TGCAGTGCTAGAACGATACTGAGGGAGAGCGGCTTCGGGGGCAATCAGCCCCAGCATTTT. Its translation: CSARTILRESGFGGNQPQHF.